Listed below are T cell receptor beta chains from one sample, sequenced in a study of blood T cell repertoires in COVID-19. Assay: immunoSEQ multiplex PCR; the TCRdb copy retains only in-frame clones and omits some. The sample has fewer than 350,000 clones, 85% to 90% seen once. Material: PBMCs or T cells enriched from blood (not recorded which). The receptor source for this set is a woman under 30 with acute COVID-19. The CDR3 runs from the conserved cysteine through the conserved F or W. Fields, in order: CDR3 DNA, CDR3 protein, D gene, V gene, clone size, J gene. A D gene is named only where the DNA matches it firmly. Some rows mark clone size as missing; the rest say once, few, many or name a class of expanded clone.

TGTGCCAGCAGTATACACCCCGGGGAGCTGTTTTTT | CASSIHPGELFF | - | TRBV28 | - | TRBJ2-2
TGCGCCAGCAGCCAATCGCGACAGGGTCCCTACAATGAGCAGTTCTTC | CASSQSRQGPYNEQFF | TRBD1 | TRBV4-3 | - | TRBJ2-1
TGCGCCAGCAGCTTGGATTCAGGGGGCACCGGGGAGCTGTTTTTT | CASSLDSGGTGELFF | TRBD1 | TRBV5-1 | - | TRBJ2-2
TGTGCCAGCAGTTGGGACAGGGGCGGCTACACCTTC | CASSWDRGGYTF | TRBD1 | TRBV12-3/TRBV12-4 | - | TRBJ1-2
TGTGCCAGCAGCTTAGCGGGGGGCGGGGAGACCCAGTACTTC | CASSLAGGGETQYF | - | TRBV11-2 | - | TRBJ2-5
TGTGCCAGCAGTGCCCCTAAGGGGCGAACAGATGAAAAACTGTTTTTT | CASSAPKGRTDEKLFF | - | TRBV25-1 | - | TRBJ1-4
TGTGCCAGCTCACCAGACAGAAGCAATCAGCCCCAGCATTTT | CASSPDRSNQPQHF | - | TRBV18 | - | TRBJ1-5
TGTGCCAGCAGTGATTGGGGACAAGGGGAAAAACTGTTTTTT | CASSDWGQGEKLFF | - | TRBV2 | - | TRBJ1-4
TGTGCCAGCAGAGAGATTGGAGAGGTTGGGGAGACCCAGTACTTC | CASREIGEVGETQYF | - | TRBV6-5 | - | TRBJ2-5
TGTGCCTGGAGTGTATGGTCGCCAGTGGCCGGGGAGCTGTTTTTT | CAWSVWSPVAGELFF | - | TRBV30 | - | TRBJ2-2
TGTGCCAGCAGCTTATTCGGCGGGGCTCACAATGAGCAGTTCTTC | CASSLFGGAHNEQFF | - | TRBV7-2 | - | TRBJ2-1
TGTGCCAGCAGCCAACAGGGGTATAGCAATCAGCCCCAGCATTTT | CASSQQGYSNQPQHF | TRBD1 | TRBV6-5 | - | TRBJ1-5
TGTGCCAGCGGAGGAGGGTCTGGAAACACCATATATTTT | CASGGGSGNTIYF | - | TRBV6-5 | - | TRBJ1-3
TGTGCCAGTAGCCCGGGACAGAATGAAAAACTGTTTTTT | CASSPGQNEKLFF | TRBD1 | TRBV19 | - | TRBJ1-4
TGTGCCACCAGCAGACCGGGACAGATCCAAGAGACCCAGTACTTC | CATSRPGQIQETQYF | TRBD1 | TRBV15 | - | TRBJ2-5
TGTGCCAGCAGCTTAACGGTCGGGACAGGGCTCAATGAGCAGTTCTTC | CASSLTVGTGLNEQFF | TRBD1 | TRBV7-3 | - | TRBJ2-1
TGTGCCAGCAGTTCACAGGGTACCTATGGCTACACCTTC | CASSSQGTYGYTF | - | TRBV12-3/TRBV12-4 | - | TRBJ1-2
TGTGCCAGCAGTTATGAGGCAGGGGGCGAGCAGTACTTC | CASSYEAGGEQYF | TRBD1 | TRBV6-5 | - | TRBJ2-7
TGTGCCAGCAGCTTAGATTACTTCTCCTACAATGAGCAGTTCTTC | CASSLDYFSYNEQFF | - | TRBV11-2 | - | TRBJ2-1
TGTGCCAGCAGCTATGGGACAGGGGACCTGGGGTACGAGCAGTACTTC | CASSYGTGDLGYEQYF | TRBD1 | TRBV28 | - | TRBJ2-7
TGTGCCAGCAGTTTAAGACTAGCGGTTTACATCAAGAATGAGCAGTTCTTC | CASSLRLAVYIKNEQFF | TRBD2 | TRBV27 | - | TRBJ2-1
TGTGCCAGCAGATCGGGACAGGTTAATGAAAAACTGTTTTTT | CASRSGQVNEKLFF | TRBD1 | TRBV2 | - | TRBJ1-4
TGCGCCAGCAGCTTGAACAGGGGGAACACTGAAGCTTTCTTT | CASSLNRGNTEAFF | TRBD1 | TRBV5-1 | - | TRBJ1-1
TGTGCCAGCTCACCGAGCAGCATACTAGCGGGAGGGGGTGAGCAGTTCTTC | CASSPSSILAGGGEQFF | TRBD2 | TRBV18 | - | TRBJ2-1
TGTGCCAGCAGCCATGGCTCCTCCACATACCAAGAGACCCAGTACTTC | CASSHGSSTYQETQYF | - | TRBV4-2 | - | TRBJ2-5
TGCAGCGCCGCAGGGGATAAGTTTGGACACACTGAAGCTTTCTTT | CSAAGDKFGHTEAFF | - | TRBV29-1 | - | TRBJ1-1
TGTGCCAGCTCACCGGGACAGGGGGCGCCGTACTTC | CASSPGQGAPYF | TRBD1 | TRBV18 | - | TRBJ2-7
TGCGCCAGCAGCGTCACCTACGGATACGTTGGTAGATCAACAGGGATAATCGCCTACGAGCAGTACTTC | CASSVTYGYVGRSTGIIAYEQYF | - | TRBV5-1 | once | TRBJ2-7
TGTGCCAGCAGCCTCCAGGGTTCCTTCTATGGCTACACCTTC | CASSLQGSFYGYTF | - | TRBV7-9 | - | TRBJ1-2
TGTGCCAGCTCACCATATTCAGGGGCCACGATTTTCTACGAGCAGTACTTC | CASSPYSGATIFYEQYF | - | TRBV18 | - | TRBJ2-7
TGCGCCAGCAGTGGTGAACAGGCCCATGAGCAGTTCTTC | CASSGEQAHEQFF | - | TRBV10-1 | - | TRBJ2-1